This TCR beta chain was sequenced during a study of OX40 agonist ivuxolimab in advanced cancers. At the level of the study: Cohort: 75% to 90% men, mean age roughly 60, aged about 23 to 80.

As for this clone: What it binds is not known.

Excluded were patients having autoimmune disease history or systemic immunosuppression. Baseline, cycle 4 day 1, and cycle 7 day 1 were the blood sampling points. The V gene's germline CDR1 is SNHLY and CDR2 FYNNEI. V gave up 6 bases and J gave up 4 bases, with 16 bases separating them. The CDR3 extends over 15 amino acids. Sequencing was performed with immunoSEQ multiplex PCR; in TCRdb, only in-frame clones are kept and a portion is missing. There are about 47,000 clones in the sample; 65% to 90% occur only once, and 2% to 3% lies in the top ten. Study-wide points: Expanded clones were, on average, more numerous among CD8+ T cells than CD4+.

This clonotype was obtained from an adult with an advanced solid tumor such as melanoma, head and neck, liver or kidney cancer. This specimen was CD4+ or CD8+ T cells sorted from blood, taken in a trial of the OX40 agonist ivuxolimab. V usage is TRBV2 and J usage is TRBJ1-5; D remains ambiguous. The CDR3 sequence is CASSPARSVNQPQHF. CDR3 DNA sequence: TGTGCCAGCAGCCCCGCCAGATCGGTAAATCAGCCCCAGCATTTT.